A selection of T cell receptor beta chains follows, all from one sample in a study of technical replicates of blood from a handful of donors. Clones were read by immunoSEQ multiplex PCR, and TCRdb kept only the in-frame ones, dropping some. The sample shows around 68,000 clones, nearly 98% of them seen only once. Sequenced sample: T cells isolated from PBMCs. These receptors were obtained from a human donor in good health. Both conserved end residues are trimmed from each CDR3. Size is stated for part of the rows, as once, few or many counts, or as a class when the clone is expanded.

J gene: TRBJ2-3; clone size: NA; V gene: TRBV11-2; CDR3 protein: ASSLQGSWREGLTDTQY
J gene: TRBJ2-3; clone size: NA; V gene: TRBV6-5; CDR3 protein: ASSPTGRSTDTQY
J gene: TRBJ2-7; clone size: NA; V gene: TRBV7-2; CDR3 protein: ASSLSAPLSVYEQY
J gene: TRBJ1-1; clone size: NA; V gene: TRBV10-1; CDR3 protein: ASSESKLGQGVEAF
J gene: TRBJ1-2; clone size: NA; V gene: TRBV4-1; CDR3 protein: ASSQGLAGDYGYT
J gene: TRBJ2-7; clone size: NA; V gene: TRBV27; CDR3 protein: ASSLSGSGRLGEQY
J gene: TRBJ1-2; clone size: NA; V gene: TRBV6-5; CDR3 protein: ASSSAGLAYYGYT
J gene: TRBJ2-1; clone size: NA; V gene: TRBV11-3; CDR3 protein: ASSSRPGLAGVYRNEQF
J gene: TRBJ2-7; clone size: few; V gene: TRBV5-1; CDR3 protein: ASSGGDRGLVVEQY
J gene: TRBJ1-5; clone size: NA; V gene: TRBV30; CDR3 protein: AWQTGGGGQPQH
J gene: TRBJ2-5; clone size: NA; V gene: TRBV6-5; CDR3 protein: ASSPGLAGMETQY
J gene: TRBJ2-5; clone size: once; V gene: TRBV29-1; CDR3 protein: SVVSVQETQY
J gene: TRBJ1-1; clone size: NA; V gene: TRBV27; CDR3 protein: ASTGQMNTEAF
J gene: TRBJ2-7; clone size: NA; V gene: TRBV11-3; CDR3 protein: ASSLDGGGSETGDFEQY
J gene: TRBJ2-7; clone size: NA; V gene: TRBV7-9; CDR3 protein: ASSKFIRGGTSDYEQY
J gene: TRBJ2-1; clone size: NA; V gene: TRBV19; CDR3 protein: ASSIAAGGVYHNEQF
J gene: TRBJ2-7; clone size: once; V gene: TRBV11-1; CDR3 protein: ASRRGGTGTAEQY